This T cell receptor (beta chain) is from a study of response to subunit inactivated influenza vaccine. Study-wide points: The authors proposed limited new T cell recruitment per seasonal influenza vaccination.

In its sample, this clonotype was seen a few times. The antigen remains undetermined. One entry per CDR3 protein results from TCRdb running MiXCR on the RT-PCR reads. The top ten clones hold 10% to 13% of a sample with roughly 790,000 distinct CDR3 sequences, around 20% of them seen once. V gave up 4 bases and J gave up 7 bases, with 21 bases separating them. Germline V gene sequence: CDR1 SGHRS, CDR2 YFSETQ. The CDR3 is 16 amino acids. The receptor was derived from a man in his fifties who received an inactivated influenza vaccine. Sequencing used PBMCs from blood, obtained about 5 days after vaccination. The rearrangement joins TRBV5-1 to TRBJ2-1, with D possibly TRBD1 on 5 matching bases. Here the CDR3 DNA reads TGCGCCAGCAGCCCGACCCAGGGAAGCGTGAAAAATGAGCAGTTCTTC. Its protein product is CASSPTQGSVKNEQFF.